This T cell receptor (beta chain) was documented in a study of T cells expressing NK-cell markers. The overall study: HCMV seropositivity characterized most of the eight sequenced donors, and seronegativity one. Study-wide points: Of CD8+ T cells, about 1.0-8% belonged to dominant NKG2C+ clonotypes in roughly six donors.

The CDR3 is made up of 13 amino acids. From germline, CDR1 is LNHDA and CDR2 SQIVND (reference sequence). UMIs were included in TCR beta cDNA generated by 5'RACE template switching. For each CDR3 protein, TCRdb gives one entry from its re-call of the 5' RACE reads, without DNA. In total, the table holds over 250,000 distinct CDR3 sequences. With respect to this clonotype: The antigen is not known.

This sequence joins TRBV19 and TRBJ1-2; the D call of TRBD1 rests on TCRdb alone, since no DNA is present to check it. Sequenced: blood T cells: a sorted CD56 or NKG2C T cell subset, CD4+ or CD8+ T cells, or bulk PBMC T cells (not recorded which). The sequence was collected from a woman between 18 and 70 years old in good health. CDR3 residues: CASGRDGSYGYTF.